This T cell receptor (beta chain) derives from a study of blood T cell repertoires in COVID-19. Study overall: The United States, Italy and Spain provided the acute and convalescent COVID-19 samples. T cells, B-cell-depleted T cells, or PBMCs supplied cDNA or gDNA.

In the authors' workflow: From reference gene primer amplification, estimates of nucleated cell counts were derived. Clones were read by immunoSEQ multiplex PCR, and TCRdb kept only the in-frame ones, dropping some. Clonal size and the V and J genes are those of that table, whereas D and trimming came from the DNA. The table has around 150,000 clones, 76% seen once. The germline CDR1 and CDR2 sequences are MNHEY and SVGEGT. This CDR3 comprises 15 residues. Trimming pared 6 bases from V and 2 bases from J, leaving 14 bases between. The specimen was peripheral blood. J is TRBJ2-1 and V is TRBV6-2 or TRBV6-3, with D perhaps TRBD2 (5 bases). This receptor was obtained from an elderly woman with acute or convalescent COVID-19. CDR3 amino acids: CASSPLGVTYNEQFF. The CDR3 nucleotides are TGTGCCAGCAGCCCTCTCGGGGTCACCTACAATGAGCAGTTCTTC.